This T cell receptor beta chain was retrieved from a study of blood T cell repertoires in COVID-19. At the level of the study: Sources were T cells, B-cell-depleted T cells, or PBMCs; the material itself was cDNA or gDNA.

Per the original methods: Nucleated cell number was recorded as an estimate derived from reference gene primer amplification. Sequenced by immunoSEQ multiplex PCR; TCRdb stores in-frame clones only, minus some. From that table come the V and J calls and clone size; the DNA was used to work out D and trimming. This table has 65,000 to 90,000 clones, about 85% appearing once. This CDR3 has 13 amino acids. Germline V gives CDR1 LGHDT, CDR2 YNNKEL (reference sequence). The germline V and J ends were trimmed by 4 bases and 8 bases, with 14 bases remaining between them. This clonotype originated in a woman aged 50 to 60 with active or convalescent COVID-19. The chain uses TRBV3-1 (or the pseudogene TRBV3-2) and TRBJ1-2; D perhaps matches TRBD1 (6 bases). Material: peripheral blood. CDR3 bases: TGTGCCAGCAGCCGACGCGATGGGGGCGGCTACACCTTC. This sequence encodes CASSRRDGGGYTF.